The TCR beta chain under discussion was sequenced for a study of T-cell reconstitution after alpha-beta-depleted transplantation in children. Findings of the study overall: Reportedly, only several hundred clones from non-depleted graft cells drove alpha-beta T-cell counts at about two months. Surviving recipient cells, namely T cells and thymic progenitors, were the source of high day-60 TCRbeta diversity in some patients.

This clonotype was seen only a few times. The antigen is not known. The authors prepared the TCRbeta library with unique molecular identifiers. TCRdb reanalysed the PCR reads using MiXCR and keeps one entry per CDR3 protein. The sample carries 300,000 to 400,000 distinct CDR3 sequences, around 25% recorded once. The V and J ends lost 0 bases and 1 base, in that order; junction bases with no gene match: 5. Germline lookup yields CDR1 SGHTA and CDR2 FQGTGA. The CDR3 extends over 16 amino acids. The sequence derives from a male patient aged 5 to 17 who had a stem cell transplant for acute lymphoblastic leukemia, so the T cells may come from the graft donor. This rearrangement joins TRBV7-3 to TRBJ1-1; 7 bases are shared with TRBD1. The material sequenced was PBMCs, mostly from graft donor cells, taken 180 days after TCRalphabeta/CD19-depleted stem cell transplant. The CDR3: CASSLTRTGSNTEAFF. Here the CDR3 DNA reads TGTGCCAGCAGCTTAACGCGGACAGGTTCGAACACTGAAGCTTTCTTT.